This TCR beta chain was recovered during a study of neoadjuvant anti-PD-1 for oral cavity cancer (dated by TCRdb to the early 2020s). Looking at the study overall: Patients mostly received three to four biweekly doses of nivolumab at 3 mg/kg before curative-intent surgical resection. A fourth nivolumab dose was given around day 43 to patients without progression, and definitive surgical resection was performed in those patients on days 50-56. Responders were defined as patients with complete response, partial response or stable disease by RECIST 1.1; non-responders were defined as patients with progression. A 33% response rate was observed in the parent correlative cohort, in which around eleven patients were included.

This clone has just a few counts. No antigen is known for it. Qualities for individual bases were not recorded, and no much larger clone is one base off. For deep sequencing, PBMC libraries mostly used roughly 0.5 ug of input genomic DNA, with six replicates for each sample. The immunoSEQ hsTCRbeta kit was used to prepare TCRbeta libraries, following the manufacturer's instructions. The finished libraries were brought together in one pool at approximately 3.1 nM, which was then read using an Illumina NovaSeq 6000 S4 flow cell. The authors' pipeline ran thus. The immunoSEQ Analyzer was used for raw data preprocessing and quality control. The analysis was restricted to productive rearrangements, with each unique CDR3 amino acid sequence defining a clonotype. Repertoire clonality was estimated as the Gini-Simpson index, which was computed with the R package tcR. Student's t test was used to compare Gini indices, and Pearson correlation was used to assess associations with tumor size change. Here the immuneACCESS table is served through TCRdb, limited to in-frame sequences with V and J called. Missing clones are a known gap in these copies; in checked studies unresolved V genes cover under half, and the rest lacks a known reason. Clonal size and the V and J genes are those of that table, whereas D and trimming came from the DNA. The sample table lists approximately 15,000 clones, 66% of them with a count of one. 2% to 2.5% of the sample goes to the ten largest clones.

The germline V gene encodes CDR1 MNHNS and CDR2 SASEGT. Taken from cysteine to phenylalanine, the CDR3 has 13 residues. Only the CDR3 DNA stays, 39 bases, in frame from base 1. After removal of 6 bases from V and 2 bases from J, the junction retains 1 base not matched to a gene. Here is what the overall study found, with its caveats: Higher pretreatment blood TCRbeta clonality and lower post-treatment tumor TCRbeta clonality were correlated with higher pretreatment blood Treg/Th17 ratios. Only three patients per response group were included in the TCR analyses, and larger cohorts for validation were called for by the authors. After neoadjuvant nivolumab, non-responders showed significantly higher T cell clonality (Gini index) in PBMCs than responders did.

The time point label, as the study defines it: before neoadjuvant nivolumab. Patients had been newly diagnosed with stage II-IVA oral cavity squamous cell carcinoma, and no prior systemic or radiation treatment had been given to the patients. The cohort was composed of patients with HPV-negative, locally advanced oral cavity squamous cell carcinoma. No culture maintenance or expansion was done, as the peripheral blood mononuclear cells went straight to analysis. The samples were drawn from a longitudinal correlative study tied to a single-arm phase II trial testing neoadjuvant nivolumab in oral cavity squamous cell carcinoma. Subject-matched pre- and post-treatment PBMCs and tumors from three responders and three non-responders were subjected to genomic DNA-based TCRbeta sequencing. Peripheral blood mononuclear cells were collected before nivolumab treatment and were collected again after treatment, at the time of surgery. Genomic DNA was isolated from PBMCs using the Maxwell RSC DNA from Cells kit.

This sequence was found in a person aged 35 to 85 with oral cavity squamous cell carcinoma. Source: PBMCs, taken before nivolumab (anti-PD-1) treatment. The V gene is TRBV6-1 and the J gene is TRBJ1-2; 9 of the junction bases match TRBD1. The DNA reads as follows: TGTGCCAGCAGGGACAGGGGCAACTATGGCTACACCTTC. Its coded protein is CASRDRGNYGYTF.